This TCR beta chain was found in a study of cytomegalovirus exposure and HLA in healthy donors. Study summary: Of the donors genotyped, 398 in all, about 80% fell in the Caucasian-associated ancestry cluster.

Researchers ran the PCR with 60 Vbeta and 13 Jbeta primers. Assay used: immunoSEQ multiplex PCR; TCRdb lists only in-frame clones, some missing. This table has more than 85,000 clones, around 78% appearing once. Findings of the study overall: Other equally common chains were less clonally expanded than HLA-associated TCR beta chains, a later analysis showed.

The CDR3 loop spans 15 amino acids. The germline CDR1 and CDR2 sequences are SEHNR and FQNEAQ (reference sequence). About this clone: Its antigen is unknown. One end of the junction fails to match germline, which may point to a read error.

The chain links TRBV7-9 to TRBJ1-3; 11 nucleotides match TRBD1. The clonotype was recovered from a woman aged 25 to 45 in good health and CMV-seronegative. Sequencing used PBMCs. The CDR3 region is CASSLPGTGGITIYF. In DNA, the CDR3 is TGTGCCAGCAGCTTACCCGGGACAGGGGGAATCACCATATATTTT.